The clone carrying this T cell receptor (beta chain) has a handful of counts. No antigen is known for it. Each of the donors was a healthy bone marrow donor. The entry originates in a study of cytomegalovirus exposure and HLA in healthy donors. Study conclusions and caveats: In the analysis, some V segments, TRBV6-2 and TRBV6-3 included, were excluded as indistinguishable. Whilst most TCR sequences proved rare, a subset of public TCRs occurred across many donors. Per a prior analysis, the majority of TCR beta V segments were productive roughly 87% or roughly 30% of the time.

The PCR made use of 60 Vbeta and 13 Jbeta primers. Sequencing was performed with immunoSEQ multiplex PCR; in TCRdb, only in-frame clones are kept and a portion is missing. The table has 150,000 or so clones, roughly 80% seen once. CDR3 size: 11 residues. Germline values: CDR1 MDHEN, CDR2 SYDVKM. With 7 bases removed from V and 4 bases from J, the gap between germline ends came to 7 bases. The chain combines TRBV28 with TRBJ2-5, with D unresolved. The specimen was PBMCs. This sequence originates from a man aged 40-50 years in good health and CMV-seropositive. CDR3 loop: CASIVLETQYF. CDR3 bases: TGTGCCAGCATTGTCCTAGAGACCCAGTACTTC.